These T cell receptor beta chains were read from a single sample in a study of T cell responses to AZD1222 COVID-19 vaccine. The table came from immunoSEQ multiplex PCR; TCRdb's copy has only in-frame clones and leaves some out. This table has 140,000 to 150,000 clones, roughly 89% appearing once. This material consisted of peripheral blood, taken on day 0 of AZD1222 vaccination. Source of these receptors: an adult in good health. CDR3s include the opening cysteine and the closing phenylalanine or tryptophan. The D gene is left open where the match is weak. Clone sizes are given selectively: once, few, many, or a class where the clone is expanded.

cdr3_nt | cdr3_aa | d_call | v_call | clone_size | j_call
TGCGCCAGCAGCCCTCCGGGGACTAACTATGGCTACACCTTC | CASSPPGTNYGYTF | . | TRBV4-1 | . | TRBJ1-2
TGTGCCATCAGAGGACAGGAAGACTACAATGAGCAGTTCTTC | CAIRGQEDYNEQFF | TRBD1 | TRBV10-3 | . | TRBJ2-1
TGTGCCAGCAGCCAAGATCTGGCTAGTAACTACTACAATGAGCAGTTCTTC | CASSQDLASNYYNEQFF | . | TRBV4-2 | . | TRBJ2-1
TGCGCCAGCAGCCAAGTACAGGAGCATTCACCCCTCCACTTT | CASSQVQEHSPLHF | . | TRBV4-1 | . | TRBJ1-6
TGTGCCAGCAGCCCCCAAGGGGCCTTAGGGGAAAAACTGTTTTTT | CASSPQGALGEKLFF | . | TRBV9 | . | TRBJ1-4
TGCGCCAGCAAGAGGGCAGGGGACTCCTACGAGCAGTACTTC | CASKRAGDSYEQYF | . | TRBV4-1 | once | TRBJ2-7
TGTGCCAGCAGCTTAAGACAGAGCCATAGCAATCAGCCCCAGCATTTT | CASSLRQSHSNQPQHF | . | TRBV7-8 | . | TRBJ1-5
TGTGCCAGCCAGGACGAGCAGTACTTC | CASQDEQYF | . | TRBV28 | . | TRBJ2-7
TGTGCCAGCAGCTCGTTCTCGGAGGGGGCGGGGGGCTACACCTTC | CASSSFSEGAGGYTF | TRBD1 | TRBV7-2 | . | TRBJ1-2
TGTGCCACCAGTGATTTAGACTTCTCTGGAAACACCATATATTTT | CATSDLDFSGNTIYF | . | TRBV24-1 | . | TRBJ1-3
TGTGCCAGCAGTTACTTTGCGGGGGATACGCAGTATTTT | CASSYFAGDTQYF | . | TRBV6-5 | once | TRBJ2-3